A single sample gave rise to the 20 T cell receptor beta chains below, sequenced in a study of a mutant IDH1 vaccine in newly diagnosed glioma. Profiled with immunoSEQ multiplex PCR; TCRdb holds only in-frame clones, not every one. This sample has about 92,000 clones, with around 77% found just once. Time point meaning: baseline, week 1 (first vaccination visit). Regarding treatment: pre-vaccination baseline after standard-of-care therapy. The sample here was PBMCs, taken from a glioma patient treated with radiotherapy, temozolomide or both. These receptor sequences come from a middle-aged man with glioma.

The V gene is TRBV21-1, the J gene TRBJ1-3. TRBV21-1 is a pseudogene locus. The CDR3 is made up of 16 amino acids. CDR3 bases: TGTGCCAGCAGCAAAGCTACCCGGAGCTCTGGAAACACCATATATTTT. This translates into CASSKATRSSGNTIYF.

The sample holds a few counts of this clone. This chain links TRBV5-4 with TRBJ2-4; 7 bases are shared with TRBD1. The CDR3 runs 15 residues. Germline values: CDR1 SGHNT, CDR2 YYREEE (reference sequence). V lost 0 bases to trimming and J lost 7 bases; unmatched junction nucleotides: 7. CDR3 bases: TGTGCCAGCAGCTTGGACAGGGGCCTCAGTAACATTCAGTACTTC. It codes for CASSLDRGLSNIQYF.

V and J are TRBV25-1 and TRBJ2-1; 8 bases align to TRBD1. The CDR3 is made up of 14 amino acids. CDR1 is MGHDK, CDR2 SYGVNS, per germline. After removal of 7 bases from V and 7 bases from J, the junction contained 9 bases not matched to a gene. DNA of the CDR3: TGTGCCAGCACCCAATGGACAGGGCGGAATGAGCAGTTCTTC. This codes for CASTQWTGRNEQFF.

This chain joins TRBV5-6 and TRBJ1-2; a possible D gene is TRBD1 (6 bases). The CDR3 length is 16 residues. The germline gives CDR1 SGHDT, CDR2 YYEEEE. Trimming cost V 2 bases and J 0 bases, with 14 bases left between them. This chain's CDR3 is CASSLPGDISNYGYTF. The CDR3 coding sequence is TGTGCCAGCAGCTTACCAGGGGATATCTCTAACTATGGCTACACCTTC.

The chain has TRBV2 and TRBJ1-1; tentatively, D is TRBD1 (6 bases). The CDR3 is made up of 12 amino acids. Trimming took 11 bases from V and 0 from J, leaving 10 bases between them. Germline CDR1 and CDR2: SNHLY and FYNNEI. The CDR3 DNA sequence: TGTGCCTTAAAGGGGGTGAACACTGAAGCTTTCTTT. Protein product: CALKGVNTEAFF.

J is TRBJ2-7 and V is TRBV25-1; TRBD1 matches at 9 bases. The CDR3 runs 13 residues. Losses at the gene ends were 10 bases for V and 7 bases for J; bases not matched to a gene: 11. CDR1 MGHDK and CDR2 SYGVNS come from the germline V gene. CDR3 region: CATLGTGLGEQYF. Here the CDR3 DNA reads TGTGCCACCCTCGGGACAGGGTTGGGGGAGCAGTACTTC.

This clone was counted once. The chain combines TRBV4-1 with TRBJ2-5; TRBD2 aligns across 7 bases. This CDR3 comprises 16 residues. V trimming: 0 bases; J trimming: 2 bases; junction bases outside the gene matches: 6. Germline V CDR1 and CDR2: MGHRA, YSYEKL. The CDR3 is CASSQEWASGQETQYF. CDR3 bases: TGCGCCAGCAGCCAAGAATGGGCTAGCGGACAAGAGACCCAGTACTTC.

The chain has TRBV14 and TRBJ2-1; TRBD2 matches 10 bases. This CDR3 has 17 amino acids. Unmatched junction bases numbered 4, after V lost 2 bases and J lost 0 bases. The V gene's germline CDR1 is SGHDN and CDR2 FVKESK. The CDR3 loop is CASSQPGTSASYNEQFF. For the CDR3, the DNA is TGTGCCAGCAGCCAACCGGGGACTAGCGCCTCCTACAATGAGCAGTTCTTC.

The chain uses TRBV10-3 and TRBJ1-1; 8 bases line up with TRBD1. V was clipped by 7 bases and J by 6 bases; unmatched bases: 7. The germline gives CDR1 ENHRY, CDR2 SYGVKD. This CDR3 is built from 13 residues. The CDR3 is CAITSQGASEAFF. DNA for the CDR3: TGTGCCATCACTAGCCAGGGGGCTTCTGAAGCTTTCTTT.

This chain links TRBV5-4 with TRBJ2-7; possible D gene TRBD1, 6 bases. Trimming removed 4 bases from V and 5 bases from J, with 19 bases in between. CDR1 and CDR2 from the germline V gene are SGHNT and YYREEE (reference sequence). This CDR3 region has 15 residues. For the CDR3, the DNA is TGTGCCAGCAGCCCTCGTGGCAGGGGTGGGGACGAGCAGTACTTC. Protein: CASSPRGRGGDEQYF.

The gene calls are TRBV9 and TRBJ2-7; D could derive from TRBD1 or TRBD2 (5 bases each). Germline V gene lookup returns CDR1 SGDLS and CDR2 YYNGEE. CDR3 length: 15 amino acids. V lost 6 bases, J lost 4 bases, and 20 bases lay in between. The CDR3: CASTPGTYEGYEQYF. The CDR3 DNA sequence: TGTGCCAGCACCCCAGGGACGTACGAAGGGTACGAGCAGTACTTC.

This sequence joins TRBV19 and TRBJ1-5; a possible D gene is TRBD1 (5 bases). Germline values: CDR1 LNHDA, CDR2 SQIVND (reference sequence). Trimming removed 5 bases from V and 8 bases from J, with 19 bases in between. This CDR3 has 15 amino acids. The CDR3 DNA follows: TGTGCCAGTAGTCGGAGCGGGGCCGGAGGAGAGCCCCAGCATTTT. Its translation is CASSRSGAGGEPQHF. Supplemented by reference TRBV19 and TRBJ1-5, the full variable domain reads DGGITQSPKYLFRKEGQNVTLSCEQNLNHDAMYWYRQDPGQGLRLIYYSQIVNDFQKGDIAEGYSVSREKKESFPLTVTSAQKNPTAFYLCASSRSGAGGEPQHFGDGTRLSIL.

V usage is TRBV9 and J usage is TRBJ1-1; no reliable D call. Germline CDR1 SGDLS, CDR2 YYNGEE. V was clipped by 7 bases and J by 5 bases, with 12 bases between them. The CDR3 is made up of 12 amino acids. CDR3 DNA sequence: TGTGCCAGCGGGCCCCCTAAAACTGAAGCTTTCTTT. Amino acids: CASGPPKTEAFF.

A word on this clone: The same CDR3 also results from other DNA sequences found in this sample. This chain uses TRBV29-1 with TRBJ2-7; weak D call: TRBD1 (5 bases). The CDR3 runs 12 residues. With 4 bases removed from V and 2 bases from J, the gap between germline ends came to 9 bases. Per the germline V gene, CDR1 is SQVTM and CDR2 is ANQGSEA. The CDR3 bases are TGCAGCGTTGGCACAGGAACCTACGAGCAGTACTTC. It is translated as CSVGTGTYEQYF.

The CDR3 protein is CASSLNGVRQGPGYTF. The CDR3 nucleotides are TGTGCCAGCAGCCTCAATGGGGTCAGACAGGGACCTGGCTACACCTTC. This chain connects TRBV11-2 to TRBJ1-2; 7 bases map to TRBD1. The germline V gene encodes CDR1 SGHAT and CDR2 FQNNGV. Trimming took 5 bases from V and 7 from J; bases not matched to a gene: 16. The CDR3 has 16 amino acids.

This clone was found a few times. The V call is TRBV19, the J call TRBJ1-5, with D perhaps TRBD1 (6 bases). Germline loops: CDR1 LNHDA, CDR2 SQIVND (reference sequence). The V gene lost 9 bases and the J gene lost 4 bases, with 19 bases spanning the gap. The CDR3 is made up of 15 amino acids. The CDR3 DNA reads TGTGCCAGGAAACAGGGAACGATGGGTAATCAGCCCCAGCATTTT. Translation gives CARKQGTMGNQPQHF.

The genes are TRBV7-9 and TRBJ2-7; 7 positions agree with TRBD1. The trim removed 3 bases at V and 2 bases at J, leaving 4 bases unmatched. Germline values: CDR1 SEHNR, CDR2 FQNEAQ (reference sequence). This CDR3 has 14 residues. The CDR3 nucleotides read TGTGCCAGCAGCTTCCGCCAGGGGGCCTACGAGCAGTACTTC. Amino acid sequence: CASSFRQGAYEQYF. Using reference TRBV7-9 and TRBJ2-7 for the parts outside the CDR3, the full variable domain is DTGVSQNPRHKITKRGQNVTFRCDPISEHNRLYWYRQTLGQGPEFLTYFQNEAQLEKSRLLSDRFSAERPKGSFSTLEIQRTEQGDSAMYLCASSFRQGAYEQYFGPGTRLTVT.

V is TRBV2 and J is TRBJ2-5; perhaps TRBD1 as D (6 bases). Gene TRBJ2-7 matches the end of the DNA better, so the J call may be wrong. From germline, CDR1 is SNHLY and CDR2 FYNNEI. The CDR3 is 13 residues long. The CDR3 DNA reads TGTGCCAGCAGTGTTAGACAGGCCTACGAGCAGTACTTC. Translated, it gives CASSVRQAYEQYF.

This sequence joins TRBV7-2 and TRBJ2-2; TRBD2 agrees at 9 bases. The CDR3 is 18 amino acids. CDR1 is SGHTA and CDR2 is FQGNSA in the germline V gene. Unmatched junction bases numbered 11, after V lost 2 bases and J lost 4 bases. The CDR3 protein is CASSLLRGRAIGTGELFF. The CDR3 nucleotides are TGTGCCAGCAGCTTACTCCGCGGGAGGGCTATCGGCACCGGGGAGCTGTTTTTT. The full variable domain, rest sourced from reference TRBV7-2 and TRBJ2-2, is GAGVSQSPSNKVTEKGKDVELRCDPISGHTALYWYRQSLGQGLEFLIYFQGNSAPDKSGLPSDRFSAERTGGSVSTLTIQRTQQEDSAVYLCASSLLRGRAIGTGELFFGEGSRLTVL.

V and J are TRBV5-8 and TRBJ2-3; tentatively, D is TRBD2 (7 bases). V was trimmed by 6 bases and J by 3 bases, leaving 17 bases between them. In germline, CDR1 is SGHTS, CDR2 YDEGEE. The CDR3 is 15 amino acids. The DNA for the CDR3 is TGTGCCAGCATTGCCCGGGGGGCCTGGACAGATACGCAGTATTTT. Protein product: CASIARGAWTDTQYF.